The sequence of this T cell receptor beta chain was determined in a study of regulatory T cells in long-lasting Graves disease. Study in general: Patients with persistent Graves' disease had over 5 years of antithyroid drugs and persistent TSH receptor antibodies.

This clonotype has just a few counts. The germline gives CDR1 SGHRS, CDR2 YFSETQ. Trimming stripped 3 bases from V and 4 bases from J, with 19 bases between. The length of the CDR3 is 16 residues. Building the TCR beta libraries relied on iRepertoire HTBI primers, and CDR3 regions underwent Arm-PCR. TCRdb reprocessed the multiplex PCR reads with MiXCR, giving one entry per CDR3 protein. The sample shows 430,000 or so distinct CDR3 sequences, 21% of them seen only once. Documented time point: persistent/refractory GD, antithyroid drugs over 5 years with positive TRAb. Making the TCR library involved RNA that had been extracted from PBMCs. Recruitment took place at an endocrinology department in Xi'an, China.

Sequencing used peripheral blood mononuclear cells (PBMCs), obtained when the disease was refractory, from a patient treated with antithyroid drugs. The rearrangement links TRBV5-1 to TRBJ2-5, with D tentatively TRBD1 or TRBD2 (5 bases each). The clonotype originates from a female donor with Graves disease. The CDR3 region is CASSYPLGGEPETQYF. The CDR3 bases are TGCGCCAGCAGCTACCCTCTTGGGGGAGAGCCAGAGACCCAGTACTTC.